This note documents a single TCR beta chain sequence. Its antigen is not known. The length of the CDR3 is 19 residues. CDR1 LGHDT and CDR2 YNNKEL come from the germline V gene (reference sequence). V trimming: 0 bases; J trimming: 1 base; junction bases outside the gene matches: 8. Random hexamers were used to reverse transcribe the RNA input (roughly 0.5 to 1 ug). The amplification used immunoSEQ multiplex PCR on TCR beta CDR3; it spanned 54 Vbeta and 13 Jbeta. TCRdb passed the immunoSEQ multiplex PCR reads through MiXCR, listing each CDR3 protein once. The sample lists around 190,000 distinct CDR3 sequences, around 95% occurring once. This record comes from a study of CD8 T cells in Susac syndrome. Study findings and constraints: The authors acknowledged that the study's TCR sequencing and HLA analysis involved relatively few individuals.

This TCR came from a human donor with multiple sclerosis. Specimen: CD8+ T cells from PBMCs. This sequence joins TRBV3-1 and TRBJ2-5; 13 nucleotides match TRBD2. The CDR3 is CASSQDIVTSGGPQETQYF. The CDR3 nucleotides read TGTGCCAGCAGCCAAGATATTGTGACTAGCGGGGGGCCCCAAGAGACCCAGTACTTC.